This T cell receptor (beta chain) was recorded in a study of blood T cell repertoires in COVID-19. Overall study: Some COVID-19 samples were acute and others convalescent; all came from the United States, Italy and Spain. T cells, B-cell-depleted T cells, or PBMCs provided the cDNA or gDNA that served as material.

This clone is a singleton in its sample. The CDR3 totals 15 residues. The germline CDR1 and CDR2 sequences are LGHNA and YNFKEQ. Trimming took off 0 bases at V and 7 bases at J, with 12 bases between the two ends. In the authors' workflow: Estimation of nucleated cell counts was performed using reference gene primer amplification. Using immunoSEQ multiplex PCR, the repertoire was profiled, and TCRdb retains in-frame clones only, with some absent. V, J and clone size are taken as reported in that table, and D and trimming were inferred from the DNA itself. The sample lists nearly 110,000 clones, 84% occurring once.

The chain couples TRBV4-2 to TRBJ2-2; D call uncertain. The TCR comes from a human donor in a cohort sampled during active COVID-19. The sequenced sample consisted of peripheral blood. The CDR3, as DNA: TGTGCCAGCAGCCAAGATGTCGGGTCCGGCGGGGAGCTGTTTTTT. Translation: CASSQDVGSGGELFF.